A selection of T cell receptor beta chains follows, all from one sample in a study of PD-1 blockade in classical Hodgkin lymphoma. Libraries were prepared by immunoSEQ multiplex PCR; TCRdb keeps only in-frame clonotypes and omits some of them. The data show fewer than 90,000 clones, with under 90% seen just once and about 20% held by the top ten. The sequencing here drew on peripheral blood mononuclear cells (PBMCs), taken at baseline. The receptor source for this set is a human donor with classical Hodgkin lymphoma. Both conserved end residues are part of each CDR3. The order of the fields is CDR3 protein, CDR3 DNA, D gene, clone size, J gene, V gene. A D gene is named only where the DNA matches it firmly. The size entry is marked missing in some rows and otherwise reads once, few, many or a size class.

cdr3_aa: CAISESDQPQHF
cdr3_nt: TGTGCCATCAGTGAGTCGGACCAGCCCCAGCATTTT
d_call: -
clone_size: -
j_call: TRBJ1-5
v_call: TRBV10-3

cdr3_aa: CASGLAGENIQYF
cdr3_nt: TGTGCTAGTGGTTTAGCGGGGGAAAACATTCAGTACTTC
d_call: TRBD2
clone_size: -
j_call: TRBJ2-4
v_call: TRBV12-5

cdr3_aa: CASSQGLPSGSNEQFF
cdr3_nt: TGTGCCAGCAGCCAAGGCTTGCCTAGCGGGTCCAATGAGCAGTTCTTC
d_call: TRBD2
clone_size: -
j_call: TRBJ2-1
v_call: TRBV14

cdr3_aa: CASSPTTGSSGELFF
cdr3_nt: TGCGCCAGCAGCCCCACGACAGGGAGCTCCGGGGAGCTGTTTTTT
d_call: TRBD1
clone_size: -
j_call: TRBJ2-2
v_call: TRBV4-3

cdr3_aa: CASSFYAGTSADEQYF
cdr3_nt: TGTGCCAGCAGTTTTTACGCCGGGACTAGCGCCGACGAGCAGTACTTC
d_call: TRBD2
clone_size: -
j_call: TRBJ2-7
v_call: TRBV27

cdr3_aa: CASSEGTGTMNEQYF
cdr3_nt: TGTGCCAGCAGTGAAGGGACAGGGACCATGAACGAGCAGTACTTC
d_call: TRBD1
clone_size: -
j_call: TRBJ2-7
v_call: TRBV6-1

cdr3_aa: CASSLRGHRRGEQYF
cdr3_nt: TGTGCCAGCAGCTTAAGGGGACACCGAAGGGGCGAGCAGTACTTC
d_call: -
clone_size: -
j_call: TRBJ2-7
v_call: TRBV7-2

cdr3_aa: CASSPTLYSNQPQHF
cdr3_nt: TGTGCCAGTAGTCCGACACTCTATAGCAATCAGCCCCAGCATTTT
d_call: -
clone_size: -
j_call: TRBJ1-5
v_call: TRBV19

cdr3_aa: CASKFPFGREHDQPQHF
cdr3_nt: TGTGCCAGCAAATTTCCCTTCGGCAGGGAGCACGATCAGCCCCAGCATTTT
d_call: -
clone_size: -
j_call: TRBJ1-5
v_call: TRBV21-1

cdr3_aa: CASCSSTDTQYF
cdr3_nt: TGTGCCAGCTGCAGCAGCACAGATACGCAGTATTTT
d_call: -
clone_size: -
j_call: TRBJ2-3
v_call: TRBV25-1

cdr3_aa: CASSRGPGPAGGYTF
cdr3_nt: TGCGCCAGCAGCCGGGGGCCCGGACCGGCCGGGGGCTACACCTTC
d_call: -
clone_size: -
j_call: TRBJ1-2
v_call: TRBV5-1

cdr3_aa: CASSQAGQVSYEQYF
cdr3_nt: TGTGCCAGCAGCCAAGCGGGACAGGTCTCCTACGAGCAGTACTTC
d_call: TRBD1
clone_size: once
j_call: TRBJ2-7
v_call: TRBV4-2

cdr3_aa: CASSSSGSYNEQFF
cdr3_nt: TGTGCCAGCAGTAGTAGCGGGAGCTACAATGAGCAGTTCTTC
d_call: TRBD2
clone_size: -
j_call: TRBJ2-1
v_call: TRBV28

cdr3_aa: CATVKSRVLDGYTF
cdr3_nt: TGTGCCACTGTTAAAAGCAGGGTTCTGGATGGCTACACCTTC
d_call: -
clone_size: -
j_call: TRBJ1-2
v_call: TRBV6-1

cdr3_aa: CASSTDTLTNTGELFF
cdr3_nt: TGCGCCAGCAGTACTGACACCCTAACTAACACCGGGGAGCTGTTTTTT
d_call: -
clone_size: -
j_call: TRBJ2-2
v_call: TRBV5-1

cdr3_aa: CASGRDRDYYGYTF
cdr3_nt: TGTGCTAGTGGTCGGGACAGGGATTACTATGGCTACACCTTC
d_call: TRBD1
clone_size: -
j_call: TRBJ1-2
v_call: TRBV12-5

cdr3_aa: CASSLGDTAYEQYF
cdr3_nt: TGTGCCAGCAGCTTAGGGGACACCGCCTACGAGCAGTACTTC
d_call: -
clone_size: -
j_call: TRBJ2-7
v_call: TRBV7-2